These 22 T cell receptor beta chains share one sample of origin, sequenced in a study of human T cells and chemical hapten exposure. TCRdb recomputed calls from the RACE reads with MiXCR, one row per CDR3 protein. Among 50,000 to 60,000 distinct CDR3 sequences, around 11% were seen once, and the ten largest hold roughly 2.3%. Stated time point: patch test 3, about 24 weeks after DPC sensitization. Treatment in this sample: therapeutic diphenylcyclopropenone sensitization with weekly scalp DPC. The sample consisted of whole blood, taken in connection with sensitization to the hapten diphenylcyclopropenone (DPC). Source of these receptors: a man younger than 40 with alopecia areata. Some clones in this sample may be carry-over from other donors' samples.

As to this clonotype: A much larger clonotype is one base distant, so this may be a read error. This rearrangement joins TRBV15 to TRBJ2-5, with a weak D call TRBD1 (5 bases). The germline CDR1 and CDR2 sequences are LNHNV and YYDKDF (reference sequence). This CDR3 contains 16 residues. V was clipped by 0 bases and J by 1 base, with 12 bases between them. The CDR3: CATSRDPVQVQETQYF. CDR3 in DNA: TGTGCCACCAGCAGAGATCCGGTACAGGTCCAAGAGACCCAGTACTTC.

Only a few counts were recorded for this clonotype. The chain is built from TRBV18 and TRBJ2-7; D tentatively fits TRBD1 or TRBD2 (5 bases each). CDR1 KGHSH and CDR2 LQKENI come from the germline V gene. The ends were cut back, 6 bases at V and 6 bases at J, with 21 bases in the middle. This CDR3 has 15 amino acids. The CDR3 region is CASSLQRGAMGEQYF. In DNA, the CDR3 is TGTGCCAGCTCCCTTCAACGGGGCGCCATGGGCGAGCAGTACTTC.

The J gene is TRBJ2-7, the V gene TRBV18; D is unresolved. The length of the CDR3 is 16 residues. V lost 7 bases, J lost 1 base, and 20 bases lay in between. Germline V CDR1 and CDR2: KGHSH, LQKENI. The CDR3, as DNA: TGTGCCAGCTGGCATAGATCTTCAGGCAAGTCCTACGAGCAGTACTTC. Amino acids: CASWHRSSGKSYEQYF.

The chain joins TRBV28 to TRBJ2-7; D is perhaps TRBD2 (6 bases). The V end was cut by 8 bases, the J end by 2 bases, with 16 bases between. Germline CDR1 MDHEN, CDR2 SYDVKM. CDR3 length: 14 residues. In DNA form, the CDR3 reads TGTGCCAGCCTCGGCGGGGTGAGACCCTACGAGCAGTACTTC. Translated, it gives CASLGGVRPYEQYF.

This clonotype showed up just a few times. Compared with germline, one end of the junction differs, possibly owing to a read error. This sequence joins TRBV14 and TRBJ1-1, with D perhaps matching TRBD1 (5 bases). Germline CDR1 and CDR2: SGHDN and FVKESK. CDR3 length: 13 amino acids. CDR3 nucleotides: TGTGCCAGCAGCCAAGTTCCAGGGCCTTTCATCGACTTT. Translating gives CASSQVPGPFIDF.

This clonotype was observed a few times. The V call is TRBV28, the J call TRBJ1-4; 7 nucleotides line up with TRBD1. The germline gives CDR1 MDHEN, CDR2 SYDVKM. V lost 2 bases and J lost 2; bases outside the gene matches: 2. This CDR3 has 15 amino acids. The CDR3 here is CASSLGDSTNEKLFF. The CDR3, as DNA: TGTGCCAGCAGTTTAGGGGACAGCACTAATGAAAAACTGTTTTTT.

This clonotype came up a few times. The chain couples TRBV5-1 to TRBJ2-7; D is perhaps TRBD1 or TRBD2 (6 bases each). There are 15 residues in the CDR3. V gave up 0 bases and J gave up 2 bases, with 12 bases separating them. Germline V CDR1 and CDR2: SGHRS, YFSETQ. The CDR3 sequence is CASSLDGGRTYEQYF. The CDR3 DNA is TGCGCCAGCAGCTTGGATGGGGGGCGCACCTACGAGCAGTACTTC. Together with reference TRBV5-1 and TRBJ2-7, the CDR3 gives the full variable domain: KAGVTQTPRYLIKTRGQQVTLSCSPISGHRSVSWYQQTPGQGLQFLFEYFSETQRNKGNFPGRFSGRQFSNSRSEMNVSTLELGDSALYLCASSLDGGRTYEQYFGPGTRLTVT.

The chain combines TRBV29-1 with TRBJ1-3, with D uncertain. This CDR3 has 12 residues. Deletions cut 7 bases from V and 4 bases from J, with 11 bases between. Germline CDR1 SQVTM, CDR2 ANQGSEA. Here the CDR3 reads CSARTQGNTIYF. CDR3 bases: TGCAGCGCCCGGACGCAAGGAAACACCATATATTTT.

In its sample, this clonotype was seen a few times. The J gene is TRBJ2-2, the V gene TRBV28; D is undetermined. The CDR3 sequence is 13 residues long. The V gene lost 3 bases and the J gene lost 5 bases, with 7 bases spanning the gap. CDR1 and CDR2 from the germline V gene are MDHEN and SYDVKM. DNA for the CDR3: TGTGCCAGCAGTTTCTCCCTAACCGGGGAGCTGTTTTTT. Translated: CASSFSLTGELFF.

The gene calls are TRBV5-6 and TRBJ2-6, with 12 bases fitting TRBD1. Germline CDR1 SGHDT, CDR2 YYEEEE. The CDR3 loop spans 17 amino acids. The V gene end was trimmed by 4 bases and the J gene end by 3 bases; junction bases not matched to a gene: 5. The chain's CDR3 is CASSKGQGAFGANVLTF. In DNA, the CDR3 is TGTGCCAGCAGCAAGGGACAGGGGGCTTTTGGGGCCAACGTCCTGACTTTC.

This clonotype was observed a handful of times. V is TRBV7-2 and J is TRBJ1-2, with D unresolved. In germline, CDR1 is SGHTA, CDR2 FQGNSA. V was cut by 1 base and J by 4 bases, with 13 bases left in between. CDR3 length: 15 amino acids. Here the CDR3 DNA reads TGTGCCAGCAGCTTAGTTAGGGTAGTAGGCTATGGCTACACCTTC. It codes for CASSLVRVVGYGYTF.

This sequence joins TRBV9 and TRBJ2-3; no reliable D call. The CDR3 extends over 13 amino acids. Germline V gene data show CDR1 as SGDLS and CDR2 as YYNGEE. Trimming cost V 0 bases and J 4 bases, with 6 bases left between them. CDR3 in amino acids: CASSVEVPDTQYF. The CDR3 DNA reads TGTGCCAGCAGCGTAGAGGTACCAGATACGCAGTATTTT.

J is TRBJ1-1 and V is TRBV5-1, with 9 bases that match TRBD1. Germline CDR1 and CDR2: SGHRS and YFSETQ. The CDR3 sequence is 14 residues long. Unmatched junction bases numbered 10, after V lost 3 bases and J lost 10 bases. For the CDR3, the DNA is TGCGCCAGCAGCTACGGGACAGGGATCTATACAGCTTTCTTT. This sequence encodes CASSYGTGIYTAFF.

This clonotype was found a few times. This chain links TRBV6-1 with TRBJ2-3; 9 nucleotides agree with TRBD1. Germline assignment: CDR1 MNHNS and CDR2 SASEGT. CDR3 length: 15 amino acids. V trimming: 6 bases; J trimming: 4 bases; junction bases outside the gene matches: 8. CDR3 protein: CASSIGQGNADTQYF. The CDR3 DNA is TGTGCCAGCAGCATCGGACAGGGGAACGCAGATACGCAGTATTTT.

This clonotype was seen more than once but under ten times. This rearrangement joins TRBV20-1 to TRBJ1-1; weak D call: TRBD1 (6 bases). The length of the CDR3 is 16 residues. Germline V gene data show CDR1 as DFQATT and CDR2 as SNEGSKA (reference sequence). V was trimmed by 2 bases and J by 4 bases, leaving 20 bases between them. The CDR3 DNA follows: TGCAGTGCTAGACGCGGGGGGCTGTTTCTCGGCACTGAAGCTTTCTTT. Residues: CSARRGGLFLGTEAFF.

This clonotype was detected many times. V gene TRBV12-3 or TRBV12-4 combines with J gene TRBJ2-3, with 12 bases identical to TRBD1. J was trimmed by 4 bases and V by 8 bases; bases with no gene match: 1. This CDR3 has 13 amino acids. CDR3 sequence: CASGDRGPDTQYF. As DNA, the CDR3 is TGTGCCAGCGGGGACAGGGGGCCAGATACGCAGTATTTT.

This clonotype was counted between two and nine times. The gene calls are TRBV7-2 and TRBJ2-4; D may be TRBD1 (6 bases). CDR3 length: 16 amino acids. Germline CDR1 is SGHTA and CDR2 is FQGNSA. Trimming shortened V by 1 base and J by 0 bases, and 10 bases separated the two germline ends. The CDR3 sequence is CASSLDAGAAKNIQYF. The CDR3 DNA reads as TGTGCCAGCAGCTTAGATGCAGGGGCAGCCAAAAACATTCAGTACTTC.

Note on this clonotype: Possible read error: a much larger clone is one base away. The chain joins TRBV13 to TRBJ1-5; no clear D gene. Per the germline V gene, CDR1 is PRHDT and CDR2 is FYEKMQ (reference sequence). CDR3 length: 18 amino acids. The CDR3 here is CACSLGSGSAGSNQPQHF. The CDR3 DNA reads as TGTGCCTGCAGCTTAGGCTCGGGGTCGGCGGGGAGCAATCAGCCCCAGCATTTT.

This clonotype occurred a few times. CDR3 in DNA: TGTGCCAGCAGTTCGCGAGGGCGGGGGTACCAAGAGACCCAGTACTTC. This encodes CASSSRGRGYQETQYF. This chain joins TRBV6-5 and TRBJ2-5; 7 bases line up with TRBD2. V gave up 4 bases and J gave up 0 bases; unmatched junction bases: 8. The CDR3 is 16 amino acids. Per the germline V gene, CDR1 is MNHEY and CDR2 is SVGAGI.

This clonotype was picked up a small number of times. The chain recombines TRBV15 with TRBJ2-1; 10 bases align to TRBD1. From germline, CDR1 is LNHNV and CDR2 YYDKDF (reference sequence). The CDR3 runs to 16 residues. V lost 2 bases to trimming and J lost 8 bases; unmatched junction nucleotides: 9. CDR3: CATSRQDRGTRYEQFF. CDR3 sequence (DNA): TGTGCCACCAGCAGACAGGACAGGGGGACCAGGTATGAGCAGTTCTTC.

At least ten counts were recorded for this clonotype. The gene calls are TRBV7-2 and TRBJ2-3; 12 nucleotides agree with TRBD2. Germline lookup yields CDR1 SGHTA and CDR2 FQGNSA. The V and J ends lost 0 bases and 4 bases, in that order; junction bases with no gene match: 8. The CDR3 has 18 amino acids. Here the CDR3 DNA reads TGTGCCAGCAGCTTAGCGAGGGCTAGCGGGGGGGCCTCAGATACGCAGTATTTT. This gives the protein CASSLARASGGASDTQYF.

This clonotype was found many times. The chain joins TRBV7-9 to TRBJ2-4; perhaps TRBD2 as D (5 bases). V lost 1 base and J 3 bases, leaving 16 bases between the germline ends. This CDR3 has 17 residues. The germline V gene has CDR1 SEHNR and CDR2 FQNEAQ (reference sequence). CDR3 DNA: TGTGCCAGCAGCTTAGATTACGGGGTCAAAGGCAAAAACATTCAGTACTTC. It yields the protein CASSLDYGVKGKNIQYF. The full variable domain, rest sourced from reference TRBV7-9 and TRBJ2-4, is DTGVSQNPRHKITKRGQNVTFRCDPISEHNRLYWYRQTLGQGPEFLTYFQNEAQLEKSRLLSDRFSAERPKGSFSTLEIQRTEQGDSAMYLCASSLDYGVKGKNIQYFGAGTRLSVL.